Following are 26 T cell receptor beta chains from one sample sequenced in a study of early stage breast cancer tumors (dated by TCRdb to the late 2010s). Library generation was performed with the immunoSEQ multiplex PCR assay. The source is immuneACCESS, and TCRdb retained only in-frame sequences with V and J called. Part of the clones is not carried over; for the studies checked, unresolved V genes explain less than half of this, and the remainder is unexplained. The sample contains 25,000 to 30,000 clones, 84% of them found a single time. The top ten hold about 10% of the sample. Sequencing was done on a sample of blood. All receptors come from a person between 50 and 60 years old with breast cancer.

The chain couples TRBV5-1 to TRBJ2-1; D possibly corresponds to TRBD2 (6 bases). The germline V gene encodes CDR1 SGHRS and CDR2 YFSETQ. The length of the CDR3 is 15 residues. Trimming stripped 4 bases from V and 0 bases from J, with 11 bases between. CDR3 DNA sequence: TGCGCCAGCAGCAACCGGGACTCCTCCTACAATGAGCAGTTCTTC. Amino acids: CASSNRDSSYNEQFF.

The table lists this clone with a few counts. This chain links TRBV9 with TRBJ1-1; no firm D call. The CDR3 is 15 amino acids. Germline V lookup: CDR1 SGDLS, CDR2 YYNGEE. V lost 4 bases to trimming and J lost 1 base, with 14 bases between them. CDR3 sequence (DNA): TGTGCCAGCAGCAAAAGTCAGACACCGAACACTGAAGCTTTCTTT. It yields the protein CASSKSQTPNTEAFF.

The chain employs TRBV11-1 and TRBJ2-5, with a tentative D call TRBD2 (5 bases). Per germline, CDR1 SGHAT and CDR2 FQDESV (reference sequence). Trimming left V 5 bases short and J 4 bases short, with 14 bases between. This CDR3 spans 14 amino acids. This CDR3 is CASSALVSGETQYF. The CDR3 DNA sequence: TGTGCCAGCAGCGCACTAGTTTCGGGAGAGACCCAGTACTTC.

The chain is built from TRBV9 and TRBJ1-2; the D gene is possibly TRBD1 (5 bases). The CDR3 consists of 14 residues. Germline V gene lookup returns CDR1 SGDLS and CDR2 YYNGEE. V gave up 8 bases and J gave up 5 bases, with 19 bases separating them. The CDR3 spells CASSKGTSVYGYTF. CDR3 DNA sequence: TGTGCCAGTTCTAAGGGGACCTCGGTTTATGGCTACACCTTC.

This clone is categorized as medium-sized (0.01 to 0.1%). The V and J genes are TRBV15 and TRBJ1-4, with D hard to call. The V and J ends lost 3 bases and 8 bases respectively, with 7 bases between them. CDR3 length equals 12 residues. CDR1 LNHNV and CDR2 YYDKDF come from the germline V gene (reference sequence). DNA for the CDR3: TGTGCCACCAGCAGCTACGAGGAAAAACTGTTTTTT. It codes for CATSSYEEKLFF.

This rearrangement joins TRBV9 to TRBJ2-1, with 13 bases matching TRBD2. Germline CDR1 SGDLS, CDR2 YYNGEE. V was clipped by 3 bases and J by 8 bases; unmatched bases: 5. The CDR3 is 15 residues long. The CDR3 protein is CASSGGLAGEDEQFF. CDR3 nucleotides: TGTGCCAGCAGCGGCGGACTAGCGGGAGAAGATGAGCAGTTCTTC.

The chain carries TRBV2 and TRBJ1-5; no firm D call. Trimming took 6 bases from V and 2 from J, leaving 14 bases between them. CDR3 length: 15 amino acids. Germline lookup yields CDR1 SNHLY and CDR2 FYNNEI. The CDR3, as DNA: TGTGCCAGCAGGGCAGACCCTTCAGGCAATCAGCCCCAGCATTTT. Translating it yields CASRADPSGNQPQHF. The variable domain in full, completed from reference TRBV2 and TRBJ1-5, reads EPEVTQTPSHQVTQMGQEVILRCVPISNHLYFYWYRQILGQKVEFLVSFYNNEISEKSEIFDDQFSVERPDGSNFTLKIRSTKLEDSAMYFCASRADPSGNQPQHFGDGTRLSIL.

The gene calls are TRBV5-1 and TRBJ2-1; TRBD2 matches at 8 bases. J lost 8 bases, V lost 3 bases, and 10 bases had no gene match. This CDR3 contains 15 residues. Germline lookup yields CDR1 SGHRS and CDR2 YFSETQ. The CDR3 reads CASSSGLAIGDEQFF. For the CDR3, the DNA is TGCGCCAGCAGCTCCGGACTAGCAATTGGGGATGAGCAGTTCTTC. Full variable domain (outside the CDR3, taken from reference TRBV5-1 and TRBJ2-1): KAGVTQTPRYLIKTRGQQVTLSCSPISGHRSVSWYQQTPGQGLQFLFEYFSETQRNKGNFPGRFSGRQFSNSRSEMNVSTLELGDSALYLCASSSGLAIGDEQFFGPGTRLTVL.

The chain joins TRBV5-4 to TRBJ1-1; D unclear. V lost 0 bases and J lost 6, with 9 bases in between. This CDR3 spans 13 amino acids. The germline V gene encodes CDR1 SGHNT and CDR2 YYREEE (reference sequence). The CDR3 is CASSLETRPEAFF. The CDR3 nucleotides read TGTGCCAGCAGCTTGGAGACCCGGCCTGAAGCTTTCTTT.

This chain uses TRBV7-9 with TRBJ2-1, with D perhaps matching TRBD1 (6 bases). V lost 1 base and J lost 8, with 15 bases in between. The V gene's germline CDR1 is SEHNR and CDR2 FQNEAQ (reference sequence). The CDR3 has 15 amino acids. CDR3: CASSLGVQGRDEQFF. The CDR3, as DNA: TGTGCCAGCAGCTTAGGGGTACAGGGTCGCGATGAGCAGTTCTTC.

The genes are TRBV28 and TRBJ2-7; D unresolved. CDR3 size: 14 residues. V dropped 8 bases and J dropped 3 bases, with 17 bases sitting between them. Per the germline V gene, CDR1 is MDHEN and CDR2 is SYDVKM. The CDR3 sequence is CASHLGGSGYEQYF. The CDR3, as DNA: TGTGCCAGCCACCTAGGTGGTTCCGGCTACGAGCAGTACTTC.

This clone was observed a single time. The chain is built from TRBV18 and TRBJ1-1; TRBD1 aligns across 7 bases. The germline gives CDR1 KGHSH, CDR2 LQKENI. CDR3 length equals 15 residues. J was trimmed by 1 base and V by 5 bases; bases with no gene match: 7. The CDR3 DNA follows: TGTGCCAGCTCAGCGAACAGGGGTCAGAACACTGAAGCTTTCTTT. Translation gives CASSANRGQNTEAFF.

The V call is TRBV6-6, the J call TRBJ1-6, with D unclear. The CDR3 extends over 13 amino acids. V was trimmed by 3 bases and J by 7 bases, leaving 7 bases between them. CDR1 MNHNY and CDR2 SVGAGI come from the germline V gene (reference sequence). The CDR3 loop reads CASSYKENSPLHF. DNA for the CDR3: TGTGCCAGCAGTTATAAGGAAAATTCACCCCTCCACTTT.

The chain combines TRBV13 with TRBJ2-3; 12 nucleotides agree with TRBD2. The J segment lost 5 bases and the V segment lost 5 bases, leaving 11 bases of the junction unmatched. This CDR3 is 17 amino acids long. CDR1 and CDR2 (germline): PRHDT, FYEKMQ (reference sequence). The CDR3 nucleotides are TGTGCCAGCAGCCCGGGGCTAGCGGGGGGGCACGGAGATACGCAGTATTTT. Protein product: CASSPGLAGGHGDTQYF. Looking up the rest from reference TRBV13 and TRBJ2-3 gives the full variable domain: AAGVIQSPRHLIKEKRETATLKCYPIPRHDTVYWYQQGPGQDPQFLISFYEKMQSDKGSIPDRFSAQQFSDYHSELNMSSLELGDSALYFCASSPGLAGGHGDTQYFGPGTRLTVL.

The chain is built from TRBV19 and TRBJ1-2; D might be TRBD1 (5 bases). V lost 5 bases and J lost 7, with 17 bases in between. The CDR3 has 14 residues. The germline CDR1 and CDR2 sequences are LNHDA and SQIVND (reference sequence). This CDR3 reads CASSPHLTAPGYTF. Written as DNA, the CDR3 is TGTGCCAGTAGTCCTCATCTGACAGCGCCTGGCTACACCTTC.

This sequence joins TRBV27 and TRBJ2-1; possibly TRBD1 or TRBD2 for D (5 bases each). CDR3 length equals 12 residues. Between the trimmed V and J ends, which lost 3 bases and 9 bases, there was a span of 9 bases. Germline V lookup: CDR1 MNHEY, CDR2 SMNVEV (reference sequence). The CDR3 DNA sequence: TGTGCCAGCAGTTTTGAGAGGGGTGAGCAGTTCTTC. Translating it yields CASSFERGEQFF.

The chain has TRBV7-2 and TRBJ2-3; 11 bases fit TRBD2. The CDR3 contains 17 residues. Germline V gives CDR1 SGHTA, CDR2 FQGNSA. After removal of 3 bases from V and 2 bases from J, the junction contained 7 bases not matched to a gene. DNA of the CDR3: TGTGCCAGCAGCTTGGCGTCTAGCGGGGGGATCACAGATACGCAGTATTTT. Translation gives CASSLASSGGITDTQYF.

The CDR3 sequence: CASSSNPRALVYEQYF. CDR3 sequence (DNA): TGTGCCAGCAGTTCAAACCCCAGGGCCCTGGTGTACGAGCAGTACTTC. The chain couples TRBV27 to TRBJ2-7, with D perhaps matching TRBD1 (5 bases). Trimming took 4 bases from V and 4 from J, leaving 20 bases between them. CDR1 is MNHEY, CDR2 SMNVEV, per germline (reference sequence). The CDR3 has 16 residues.

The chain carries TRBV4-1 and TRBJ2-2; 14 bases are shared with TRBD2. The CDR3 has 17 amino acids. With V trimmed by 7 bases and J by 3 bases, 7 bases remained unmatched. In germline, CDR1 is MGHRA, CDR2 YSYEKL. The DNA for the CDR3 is TGCGCCAGCACGACTAGCGGGGGGGCCCGGTACACCGGGGAGCTGTTTTTT. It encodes CASTTSGGARYTGELFF.

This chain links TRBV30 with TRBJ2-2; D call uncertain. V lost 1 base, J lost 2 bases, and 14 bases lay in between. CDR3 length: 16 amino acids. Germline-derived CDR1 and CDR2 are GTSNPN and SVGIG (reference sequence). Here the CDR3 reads CAWSGTTPRNTGELFF. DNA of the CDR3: TGTGCCTGGAGTGGAACTACCCCGAGAAACACCGGGGAGCTGTTTTTT.

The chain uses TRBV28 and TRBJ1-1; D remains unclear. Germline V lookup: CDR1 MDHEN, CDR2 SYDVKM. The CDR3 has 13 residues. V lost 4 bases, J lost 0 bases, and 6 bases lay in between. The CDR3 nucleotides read TGTGCCAGCAGTTACCGGATGAACACTGAAGCTTTCTTT. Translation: CASSYRMNTEAFF.

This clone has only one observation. In nucleotides, the CDR3 is TGTGCCAGCAGCTTGGCAGGGGCCGTCTACGAGCAGTACTTC. It specifies CASSLAGAVYEQYF. This chain connects TRBV5-4 to TRBJ2-7; tentatively, D is TRBD1 (6 bases). The V end was cut by 0 bases, the J end by 3 bases, with 10 bases between. Per the germline V gene, CDR1 is SGHNT and CDR2 is YYREEE (reference sequence). The CDR3 consists of 14 residues.

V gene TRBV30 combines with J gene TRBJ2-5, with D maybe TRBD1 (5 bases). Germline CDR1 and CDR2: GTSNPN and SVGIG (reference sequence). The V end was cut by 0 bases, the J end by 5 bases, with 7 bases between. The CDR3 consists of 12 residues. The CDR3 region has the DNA TGTGCCTGGAGTGTAGGGGTGGAGACCCAGTACTTC. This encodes CAWSVGVETQYF.

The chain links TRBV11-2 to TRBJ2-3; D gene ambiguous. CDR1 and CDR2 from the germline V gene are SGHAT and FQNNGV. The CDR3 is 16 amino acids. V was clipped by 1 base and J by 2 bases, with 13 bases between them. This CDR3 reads CASSLAGQRNTDTQYF. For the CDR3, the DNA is TGTGCCAGCAGCTTAGCAGGCCAGCGAAACACAGATACGCAGTATTTT.

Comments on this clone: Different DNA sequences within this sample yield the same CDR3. CDR3 residues: CASSSRSEQYF. The CDR3 DNA reads TGTGCCAGCAGCTCGAGGAGCGAGCAGTACTTC. The gene calls are TRBV11-2 and TRBJ2-7; no reliable D call. Deletions cut 4 bases from V and 6 bases from J, with 7 bases between. The CDR3 sequence is 11 residues long. Looked up from germline, CDR1 is SGHAT and CDR2 is FQNNGV.

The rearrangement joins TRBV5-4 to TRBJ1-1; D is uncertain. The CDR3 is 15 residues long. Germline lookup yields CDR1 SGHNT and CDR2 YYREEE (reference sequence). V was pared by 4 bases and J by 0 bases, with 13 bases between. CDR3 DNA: TGTGCCAGCAGCAGCGGACGCACCATGAACACTGAAGCTTTCTTT. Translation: CASSSGRTMNTEAFF.